The sequence of this TCR beta chain was determined in a study of monozygotic twins with inflammatory bowel disease. Study-level findings and limits: IBD patients share fewer clonotypes with other people than healthy twins do, especially with disease activity. Among IBD patients, TCRbeta diversity (inverse Simpson) was lower than in healthy co-twins.

TCRdb re-called the 5' RACE reads and shows each CDR3 protein once, DNA omitted. Its table records some 150,000 distinct CDR3 sequences. The CDR3 sequence is 15 residues long. The germline V gene encodes CDR1 SGHRS and CDR2 YFSETQ. Comments on this clonotype: Its target is unknown.

The sample was blood. The TCR sequence derives from a human donor with ulcerative colitis or Crohn's disease, or a healthy co-twin of an affected twin (not recorded which). The chain joins TRBV5-1 to TRBJ2-7; the TRBD2 assignment by TCRdb is unverifiable without DNA. The chain's CDR3 is CASRIGTSEIHEQYF.